One sample yielded the 8 T cell receptor beta chains listed below, sequenced in a study of cytomegalovirus exposure and HLA in healthy donors. The PCR employed 60 Vbeta primers together with 13 Jbeta primers. The repertoire was sequenced with immunoSEQ multiplex PCR; TCRdb's copy has only in-frame clones and lacks some. The sample yields 90,000 to 150,000 clones, 55% to 75% seen once. The sequenced material came from PBMCs. Receptors were obtained from a woman aged 40 to 55 in good health and CMV-seropositive.

The J gene is TRBJ1-2, the V gene TRBV6-5; no clear D gene. The germline CDR1 and CDR2 sequences are MNHEY and SVGAGI. This CDR3 region has 13 residues. The V end lost 6 bases, the J end lost 4 bases, and 12 bases lay between the germline ends. CDR3 sequence: CASRPAGVYGYTF. The CDR3 DNA reads TGTGCCAGCAGGCCGGCGGGAGTCTATGGCTACACCTTC.

This clone was seen more than once but under ten times. The rearrangement links TRBV6-5 to TRBJ1-1, with D hard to call. V gave up 5 bases and J gave up 5 bases, with 12 bases separating them. The germline V gene encodes CDR1 MNHEY and CDR2 SVGAGI. The CDR3 has 13 amino acids. CDR3 bases: TGTGCCAGCAGTCGCCAGGATTTGACTGAAGCTTTCTTT. Amino acid sequence: CASSRQDLTEAFF.

V is TRBV7-2 and J is TRBJ1-2; 8 bases line up with TRBD1. Germline CDR1 reads SGHTA; CDR2 reads FQGNSA. V lost 4 bases and J lost 6; bases outside the gene matches: 10. The CDR3 contains 15 residues. The CDR3 coding sequence is TGTGCCAGCAGCTCCTCGCAGGGGGCGTATAATGGCTACACCTTC. It is translated as CASSSSQGAYNGYTF.

The chain joins TRBV29-1 to TRBJ2-2; D possibly corresponds to TRBD2 (6 bases). The CDR3 runs 17 residues. V lost 3 bases, J lost 5 bases, and 22 bases lay in between. Germline lookup yields CDR1 SQVTM and CDR2 ANQGSEA. CDR3 loop: CSVDQPRRGRETGELFF. CDR3 in DNA: TGCAGCGTTGACCAACCCCGGAGGGGCAGGGAAACCGGGGAGCTGTTTTTT.

The chain links TRBV5-1 to TRBJ2-1; 11 positions agree with TRBD1. CDR1 is SGHRS, CDR2 YFSETQ, per germline. Unmatched junction bases numbered 5, after V lost 4 bases and J lost 8 bases. This CDR3 is 14 amino acids long. The CDR3 bases are TGCGCCAGCAGCACGGGACAGGGGGAGGATGAGCAGTTCTTC. Translating it yields CASSTGQGEDEQFF. Based on the CDR3 plus reference TRBV5-1 and TRBJ2-1, the full variable domain is KAGVTQTPRYLIKTRGQQVTLSCSPISGHRSVSWYQQTPGQGLQFLFEYFSETQRNKGNFPGRFSGRQFSNSRSEMNVSTLELGDSALYLCASSTGQGEDEQFFGPGTRLTVL.

The rearrangement links TRBV19 to TRBJ1-1; D is undetermined. The length of the CDR3 is 14 residues. Germline V lookup: CDR1 LNHDA, CDR2 SQIVND (reference sequence). V was cut by 7 bases and J by 4 bases, with 16 bases left in between. The CDR3 DNA follows: TGTGCCAGTACCCTCGACATTTCCCCCACTGAAGCTTTCTTT. It codes for CASTLDISPTEAFF.

V is TRBV7-6 and J is TRBJ2-5, with a possible D match to TRBD2 (6 bases). The CDR3 is made up of 13 amino acids. Germline CDR1 and CDR2: SGHVS and FNYEAQ. The V end was cut by 6 bases, the J end by 4 bases, with 12 bases between. The CDR3 here is CASRRGTVETQYF. CDR3 coding DNA: TGTGCCAGCAGACGCGGGACTGTAGAGACCCAGTACTTC.

The CDR3 region is CASSVGTVKETQYF. CDR3 in DNA: TGCGCCAGCAGCGTCGGGACAGTGAAAGAGACCCAGTACTTC. The V and J genes are TRBV5-1 and TRBJ2-5; 7 positions match TRBD1. J lost 3 bases, V lost 4 bases, and 6 bases had no gene match. CDR1 is SGHRS, CDR2 YFSETQ, per germline. CDR3 length equals 14 residues.